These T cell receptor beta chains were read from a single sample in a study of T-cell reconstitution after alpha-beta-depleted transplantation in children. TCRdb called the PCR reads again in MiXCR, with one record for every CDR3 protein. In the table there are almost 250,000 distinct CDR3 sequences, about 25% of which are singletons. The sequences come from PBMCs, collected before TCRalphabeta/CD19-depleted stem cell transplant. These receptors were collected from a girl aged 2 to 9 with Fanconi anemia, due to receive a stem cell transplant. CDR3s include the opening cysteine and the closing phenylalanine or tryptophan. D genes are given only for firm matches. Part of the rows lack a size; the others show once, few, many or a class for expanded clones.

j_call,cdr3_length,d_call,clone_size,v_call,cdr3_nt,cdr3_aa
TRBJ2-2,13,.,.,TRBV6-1,TGTGCCAGCAGACCTGGGGGCCCCGGGGAGCTGTTTTTT,CASRPGGPGELFF
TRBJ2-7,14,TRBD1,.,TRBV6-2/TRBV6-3,TGTGCCAGCAGCCCCGGACAGGGTCCGGACGAGCAGTACTTC,CASSPGQGPDEQYF
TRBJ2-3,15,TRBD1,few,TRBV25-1,TGTGCCAGCAGTGAATTGGACAGGGTAACAGATACGCAGTATTTT,CASSELDRVTDTQYF
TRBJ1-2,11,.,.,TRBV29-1,TGCAGCGTTTTAGGGAGGGATGGCTACACCTTC,CSVLGRDGYTF
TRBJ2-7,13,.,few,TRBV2,TGTGCCAGCAGTGAGGGACTTTCCTACGAGCAGTACTTC,CASSEGLSYEQYF
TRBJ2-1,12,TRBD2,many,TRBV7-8,TGTGCCAGCAGCTTTGGGGGGGACGAGCAGTTCTTC,CASSFGGDEQFF
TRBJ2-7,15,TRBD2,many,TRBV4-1,TGCGCCAGCAGCCCCCGGGAGGCAGCGGCCTACGAGCAGTACTTC,CASSPREAAAYEQYF
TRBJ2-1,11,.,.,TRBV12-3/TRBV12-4,TGTGCCAGCAGGGGCCTCAATGAGCAGTTCTTC,CASRGLNEQFF
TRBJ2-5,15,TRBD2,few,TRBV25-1,TGTGCCAGCAGTGAGCGACTAGCGGGGAAGGAGACCCAGTACTTC,CASSERLAGKETQYF
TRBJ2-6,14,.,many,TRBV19,TGTGCCAGTAACAGGGCGTCCGGGGCCAACGTCCTGACTTTC,CASNRASGANVLTF
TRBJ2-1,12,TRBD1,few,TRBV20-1,TGCAGTGCTGGACAGGGGGCCTATGAGCAGTTCTTC,CSAGQGAYEQFF
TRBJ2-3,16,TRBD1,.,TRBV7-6,TGTGCCAGCAGCTTAGAGTGGACAGGGGGCACAGATACGCAGTATTTT,CASSLEWTGGTDTQYF
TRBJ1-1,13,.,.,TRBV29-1,TGCAGCGTTGGGTGGGGAGTGGACACTGAAGCTTTCTTT,CSVGWGVDTEAFF
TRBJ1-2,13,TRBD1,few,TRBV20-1,TGCAGTGCTCAGGGACAGGGGAACTATGGCTACACCTTC,CSAQGQGNYGYTF
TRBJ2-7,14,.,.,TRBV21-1,TGTGCCAGCCCCCCGAACAGGGAACCCTACGAGCAGTACTTC,CASPPNREPYEQYF
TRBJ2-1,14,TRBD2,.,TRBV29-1,TGCAGCTCTAATAGCGGGAGGGCCTACAATGAGCAGTTCTTC,CSSNSGRAYNEQFF
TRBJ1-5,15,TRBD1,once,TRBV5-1,TGCGCCAGCAGCTCAACAGGGGGTGGAAATCAGCCCCAGCATTTT,CASSSTGGGNQPQHF
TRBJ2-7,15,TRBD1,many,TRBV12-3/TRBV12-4,TGTGCCAGCAGGTCAACAACAGGGGGTTCCTACGAGCAGTACTTC,CASRSTTGGSYEQYF
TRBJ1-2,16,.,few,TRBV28,TGTGCCAGCAGTTTCGCGGTTAGGCCGTCTAACTATGGCTACACCTTC,CASSFAVRPSNYGYTF
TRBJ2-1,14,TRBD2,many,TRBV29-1,TGCAGCGTTGCGCCTAGCGGGGGCCCCGGTGAGCAGTTCTTC,CSVAPSGGPGEQFF
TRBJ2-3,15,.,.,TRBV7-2,TGTGCCAGCAGCTTAGAGTGGGGGGCCACAGATACGCAGTATTTT,CASSLEWGATDTQYF
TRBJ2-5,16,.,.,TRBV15,TGTGCCACCAGCAGAGGAGGGGCACACAGTTCAGAGACCCAGTACTTC,CATSRGGAHSSETQYF
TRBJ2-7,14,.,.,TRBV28,TGTGCCAGCAGTAGGGACACCCTCTCCTACGAGCAGTACTTC,CASSRDTLSYEQYF
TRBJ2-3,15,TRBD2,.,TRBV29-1,TGCAGCGTTGAAGGGAGCGGGAGGGCCCCAGATACGCAGTATTTT,CSVEGSGRAPDTQYF
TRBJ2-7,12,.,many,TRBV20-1,TGCAGTGCTCCGGGACTTAGACCCGAGCAGTACTTC,CSAPGLRPEQYF
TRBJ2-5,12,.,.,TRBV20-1,TGCAGTGCTAGTAGTGCAGGCGAGACCCAGTACTTC,CSASSAGETQYF
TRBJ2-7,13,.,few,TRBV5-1,TGCGCCAGCAGCCTACAGGTACACTACGAGCAGTACTTC,CASSLQVHYEQYF
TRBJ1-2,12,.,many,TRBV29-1,TGCAGCGTTGAGCGGGGGGCAGGCGGCTACACCTTC,CSVERGAGGYTF
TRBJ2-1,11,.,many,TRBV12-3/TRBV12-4,TGTGCCAGCAGTCCCTTCAATGAGCAGTTCTTC,CASSPFNEQFF
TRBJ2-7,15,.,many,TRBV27,TGTGCCAGCAGTTTATCGGGGGGGCACATCCACGAGCAGTACTTC,CASSLSGGHIHEQYF
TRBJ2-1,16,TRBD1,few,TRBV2,TGTGCCAGCAGTGTTTTGGAAGGGACAGGGGTCGATGAGCAGTTCTTC,CASSVLEGTGVDEQFF
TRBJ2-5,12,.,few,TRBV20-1,TGCAGTGCTGAGGGTAGCTTGGAGACCCAGTACTTC,CSAEGSLETQYF
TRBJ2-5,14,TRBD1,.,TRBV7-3,TGTGCCAGCAGCTCAACAGGGGGTGTAGAGACCCAGTACTTC,CASSSTGGVETQYF
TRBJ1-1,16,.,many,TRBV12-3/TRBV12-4,TGTGCCAGCAGTTTAGCGCTTGCAGGGTTGAACACTGAAGCTTTCTTT,CASSLALAGLNTEAFF
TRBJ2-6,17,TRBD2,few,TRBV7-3,TGTGCCAGCAGCTTACCGGTTAGCGGGAGGGGGGCCAACGTCCTGACTTTC,CASSLPVSGRGANVLTF
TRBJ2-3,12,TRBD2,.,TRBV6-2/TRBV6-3,TGTGCCAGCAGTTACGGGACTAGCGGGCAGTATTTT,CASSYGTSGQYF
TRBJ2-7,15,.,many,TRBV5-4,TGTGCCAGCTTTCCGCCGGGACATAAGAAGCGTGAGCAGTACTTC,CASFPPGHKKREQYF